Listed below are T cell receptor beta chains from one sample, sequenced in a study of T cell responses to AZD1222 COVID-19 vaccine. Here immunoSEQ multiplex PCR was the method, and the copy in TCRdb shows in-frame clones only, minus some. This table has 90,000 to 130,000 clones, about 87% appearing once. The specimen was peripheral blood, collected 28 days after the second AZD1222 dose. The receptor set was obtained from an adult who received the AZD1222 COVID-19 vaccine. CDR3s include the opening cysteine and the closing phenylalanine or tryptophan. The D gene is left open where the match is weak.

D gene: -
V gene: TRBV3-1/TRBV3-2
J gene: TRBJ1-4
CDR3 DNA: TGTGCCAGCAGCCCTGTTAATGAAAAACTGTTTTTT
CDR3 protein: CASSPVNEKLFF

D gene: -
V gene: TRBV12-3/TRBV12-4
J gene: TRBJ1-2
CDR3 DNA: TGTGCCAGCAGTTTAGGGCACAGGGTTGGCTACACCTTC
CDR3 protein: CASSLGHRVGYTF

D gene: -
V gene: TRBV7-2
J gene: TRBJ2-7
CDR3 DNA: TGTGCCAGCAGCTCGTACTTCACCGAGCAGTACTTC
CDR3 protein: CASSSYFTEQYF

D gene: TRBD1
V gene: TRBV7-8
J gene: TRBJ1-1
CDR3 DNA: TGTGCCAGCAGCGGACCGACAGGGGTGGACACTGAAGCTTTCTTT
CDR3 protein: CASSGPTGVDTEAFF

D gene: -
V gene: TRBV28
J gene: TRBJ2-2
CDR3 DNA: TGTGCCAGCAGTTTACCCACCCTCCCCGGGGAGCTGTTTTTT
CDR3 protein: CASSLPTLPGELFF

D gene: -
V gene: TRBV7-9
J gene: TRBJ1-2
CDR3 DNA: TGTGCCAGCAGCTCGGACTGGGACTCACCCCTCTACACCTTC
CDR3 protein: CASSSDWDSPLYTF

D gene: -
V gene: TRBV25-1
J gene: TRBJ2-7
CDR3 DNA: TGTGCCAGCAGCCGGGACTCCTCGGTTTACGAGCAGTACTTC
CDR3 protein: CASSRDSSVYEQYF

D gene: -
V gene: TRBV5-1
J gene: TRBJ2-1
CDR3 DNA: TGCGCCAGCAGCCTGCCGGGACCATCCAATGAGCAGTTCTTC
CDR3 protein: CASSLPGPSNEQFF

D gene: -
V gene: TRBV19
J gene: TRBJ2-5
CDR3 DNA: TGTGCCAGTAGAATCAGGGGTAAGACCCAGTACTTC
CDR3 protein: CASRIRGKTQYF

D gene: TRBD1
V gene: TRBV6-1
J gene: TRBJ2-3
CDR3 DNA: TGTGCCAGCAGTGAAGCCTGGGACAGGATTGCAGATACGCAGTATTTT
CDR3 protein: CASSEAWDRIADTQYF

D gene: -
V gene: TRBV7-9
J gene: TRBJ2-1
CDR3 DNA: TGTGCCAGCAGCTTTTCCCGGGGAGCGGGTGAGCAGTTCTTC
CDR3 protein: CASSFSRGAGEQFF

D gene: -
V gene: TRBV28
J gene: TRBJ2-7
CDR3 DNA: TGTGCCAGCAGTTTTGGCAGGGGACCCTACGAGCAGTACTTC
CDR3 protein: CASSFGRGPYEQYF

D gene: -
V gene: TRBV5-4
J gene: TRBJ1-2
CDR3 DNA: TGTGCCAGCAGCTTGGGGGGGTCTAACTATGGCTACACCTTC
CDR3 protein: CASSLGGSNYGYTF

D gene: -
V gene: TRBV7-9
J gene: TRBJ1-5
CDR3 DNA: TGTGCCAGCAGCCCAGACACCCATCAGCCCCAGCATTTT
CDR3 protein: CASSPDTHQPQHF

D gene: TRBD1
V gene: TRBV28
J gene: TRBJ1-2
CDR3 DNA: TGTGCCAGCAGTTGGGACAGCGCGAACTATGGCTACACCTTC
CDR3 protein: CASSWDSANYGYTF